The 21 T cell receptor beta chains listed next were all sequenced from one sample in a study of blood T cells in healthy people across ages. Then a second PCR, running roughly 7 to 12 cycles, was carried out with a sample-barcoded 5' primer and a J-beta primer mix. TCRdb used MiXCR to reprocess the 5' RACE reads, holding one entry per CDR3 protein. The table records 550,000 to 700,000 distinct CDR3 sequences, about 25% of them present only once. The sequenced sample was blood. These receptors came from a woman in her sixties or seventies in good health.

J is TRBJ2-2 and V is TRBV9; 8 nucleotides align to TRBD1. CDR3 length equals 16 residues. Germline CDR1 SGDLS, CDR2 YYNGEE. V dropped 4 bases and J dropped 1; count of bases not matched to a gene: 6. CDR3 region: CASSPLGTGNTGELFF. The CDR3 DNA follows: TGTGCCAGCAGCCCTTTAGGGACAGGGAACACCGGGGAGCTGTTTTTT. Filled out from reference TRBV9 and TRBJ2-2, the complete variable domain reads DSGVTQTPKHLITATGQRVTLRCSPRSGDLSVYWYQQSLDQGLQFLIQYYNGEERAKGNILERFSAQQFPDLHSELNLSSLELGDSALYFCASSPLGTGNTGELFFGEGSRLTVL.

This clonotype was seen more than once but under ten times. The V and J genes are TRBV10-3 and TRBJ2-2; unclear D gene. Germline CDR1 reads ENHRY; CDR2 reads SYGVKD. The CDR3 sequence is 16 residues long. V gave up 1 base and J gave up 2 bases, with 11 bases separating them. The DNA of the CDR3 is TGTGCCATCAGTGAGTTCTCGGGTCCTAACACCGGGGAGCTGTTTTTT. This codes for CAISEFSGPNTGELFF.

This clonotype has more than one count but fewer than ten. The chain employs TRBV7-2 and TRBJ2-4; no clear D gene. The V gene's germline CDR1 is SGHTA and CDR2 FQGNSA. The V end lost 5 bases, the J end lost 5 bases, and 7 bases lay between the germline ends. The CDR3 covers 12 residues. The CDR3 sequence: CASSMAENIQYF. CDR3 bases: TGTGCCAGCAGCATGGCAGAAAACATTCAGTACTTC.

The table lists this clonotype with many counts. V and J are TRBV29-1 and TRBJ2-3, with TRBD1 matching 11 bases. The CDR3 runs 15 residues. Trimming cost V 4 bases and J 3 bases; bases outside gene matches: 6. Germline V lookup: CDR1 SQVTM, CDR2 ANQGSEA. CDR3 bases: TGCAGCGTTGGGATGCGGGACAGGGGGACAGATACGCAGTATTTT. Translation gives CSVGMRDRGTDTQYF.

J is TRBJ1-5 and V is TRBV6-6; 10 nucleotides match TRBD1. The CDR3 consists of 16 residues. With V trimmed by 6 bases and J by 4 bases, 9 bases remained unmatched. The germline CDR1 and CDR2 sequences are MNHNY and SVGAGI (reference sequence). For the CDR3, the DNA is TGTGCCAGCAGGCCAAGACAGGGGGCGATGAATCAGCCCCAGCATTTT. Its protein product is CASRPRQGAMNQPQHF.

The chain joins TRBV10-2 to TRBJ2-5; D gene unclear. V shed 3 bases and J shed 2 bases, with 10 bases lying between them. Germline CDR1 is WSHSY and CDR2 is SAAADI. The CDR3 has 14 residues. This CDR3 reads CASSDRTEQETQYF. For the CDR3, the DNA is TGCGCCAGCAGTGATAGGACGGAACAAGAGACCCAGTACTTC.

This clonotype was observed a few times. The rearrangement joins TRBV5-5 to TRBJ1-2; TRBD1 might be the D (5 bases). CDR1 and CDR2 from the germline V gene are SGHKS and YYEKEE (reference sequence). This CDR3 has 13 amino acids. V lost 6 bases to trimming and J lost 2 bases, with 11 bases between them. CDR3 nucleotide sequence: TGTGCCAGCACCGATAGGGGAAACTATGGCTACACCTTC. It is translated as CASTDRGNYGYTF.

A single count supports this clonotype. The rearrangement links TRBV19 to TRBJ2-1, with 9 bases aligning to TRBD1. CDR1 is LNHDA and CDR2 is SQIVND in the germline V gene (reference sequence). This CDR3 region has 15 residues. J was trimmed by 5 bases and V by 3 bases; bases with no gene match: 5. In nucleotides, the CDR3 is TGTGCCAGTAGTATTTTGGGACAGGGACACAATGAGCAGTTCTTC. It yields the protein CASSILGQGHNEQFF.

V gene TRBV6-5 combines with J gene TRBJ2-7; D is unclear. The V gene's germline CDR1 is MNHEY and CDR2 SVGAGI. This CDR3 is 11 amino acids long. V was trimmed by 7 bases and J by 2 bases, leaving 6 bases between them. The CDR3 coding sequence is TGTGCCAGCACGAAGGCCTACGAGCAGTACTTC. Translated: CASTKAYEQYF.

As for this clonotype: Likely a read error: the CDR3 ends without its conserved phenylalanine or tryptophan. CDR3 region: CASNDRAQETQYL. For the CDR3, the DNA is TGTGCCAGCAACGACAGGGCCCAAGAGACCCAGTACCTC. The gene calls are TRBV12-3 or TRBV12-4 and TRBJ2-5; 7 bases match TRBD1. V trimming: 7 bases; J trimming: 1 base; junction bases outside the gene matches: 3. The CDR3 has 13 amino acids.

This clonotype was seen a few times. The J gene is TRBJ1-2, the V gene TRBV29-1, with D uncertain. This CDR3 is 11 amino acids long. Germline CDR1 and CDR2: SQVTM and ANQGSEA. The CDR3 region has the DNA TGCGGCTCCCTAGGGATCTATGGCTACACCTTC. It translates to CGSLGIYGYTF.

The table lists this clonotype with a few counts. The V call is TRBV7-9, the J call TRBJ2-3; 9 bases map to TRBD2. There are 15 residues in the CDR3. J lost 4 bases, V lost 1 base, and 3 bases had no gene match. Germline V CDR1 and CDR2: SEHNR, FQNEAQ (reference sequence). The CDR3 spells CASSLVAGVSDTQYF. The CDR3 DNA sequence: TGTGCCAGCAGCTTAGTAGCGGGGGTCTCAGATACGCAGTATTTT.

Concerning this clonotype: Germline is not matched at one junction end, which may reflect a read error. This sequence joins TRBV6-1 and TRBJ2-1; 9 bases map to TRBD2. Germline assignment: CDR1 MNHNS and CDR2 SASEGT. CDR3 size: 15 residues. The CDR3 DNA sequence: TGTGCCAGCAGGGAAGGCGGGGGGGCTAGGAATGAGCAGTTCTTC. Its protein product is CASREGGGARNEQFF.

This clonotype was counted between two and nine times. The rearrangement links TRBV20-1 to TRBJ2-2, with a weak D call TRBD1 (5 bases). V lost 2 bases to trimming and J lost 6 bases, with 7 bases between them. The CDR3 covers 12 residues. Germline V lookup: CDR1 DFQATT, CDR2 SNEGSKA (reference sequence). CDR3 sequence reads: CSARRGAGELFF. Here the CDR3 DNA reads TGCAGTGCTAGAAGGGGTGCCGGGGAGCTGTTTTTT.

This clonotype was seen more than once but under ten times. The rearrangement joins TRBV12-5 to TRBJ1-6, with D hard to call. V was clipped by 0 bases and J by 7 bases, with 13 bases between them. Per germline, CDR1 LGHNT and CDR2 FRNRAP. The CDR3 totals 16 residues. The CDR3 is CASGLVRGVGNSPLHF. CDR3 in DNA: TGTGCTAGTGGTTTGGTACGGGGAGTTGGAAATTCACCCCTCCACTTT.

V usage is TRBV6-6 and J usage is TRBJ2-1; 9 bases are shared with TRBD2. CDR1 and CDR2 from the germline V gene are MNHNY and SVGAGI (reference sequence). V shed 5 bases and J 5 bases; nucleotides not matched to a gene: 7. This CDR3 has 15 residues. CDR3 in amino acids: CASSKPSGEDNEQFF. DNA of the CDR3: TGTGCCAGCAGTAAACCTAGCGGGGAGGACAATGAGCAGTTCTTC.

This clonotype was picked up a small number of times. Written as DNA, the CDR3 is TGTGCCAGCAGCCCCCTGGGGGGGAGGCTTGGCTACACCTTC. Translated: CASSPLGGRLGYTF. The chain employs TRBV9 and TRBJ1-2, with a weak D call TRBD1 (5 bases). The V and J ends lost 4 bases and 7 bases respectively, with 17 bases between them. CDR3 size: 14 residues. The germline CDR1 and CDR2 sequences are SGDLS and YYNGEE.

This clonotype came up a few times. V is TRBV21-1 and J is TRBJ2-7; the table's D call of TRBD1 was not tested on the DNA. TRBV21-1 is marked as a pseudogene. The CDR3 has 15 residues. The CDR3 sequence: CASSKGGQGAYEQYF. The CDR3 DNA reads as TGTGCCAGCAGCAAAGGGGGACAGGGGGCCTACGAGCAGTACTTC.

This clonotype was seen more than once but under ten times. This chain joins TRBV6-2 or TRBV6-3 and TRBJ2-2; D is tentatively TRBD1 or TRBD2 (5 bases each). The germline gives CDR1 MNHEY, CDR2 SVGEGT. The CDR3 sequence is 14 residues long. The V end lost 7 bases, the J end lost 5 bases, and 14 bases lay between the germline ends. The CDR3 protein is CASTHGGRTGELFF. Written as DNA, the CDR3 is TGTGCCAGCACTCATGGGGGAAGGACCGGGGAGCTGTTTTTT.

Only a few counts were recorded for this clonotype. In DNA form, the CDR3 reads TGTGCCAGCAGCAAAGCTCGGGACAGCCAAGAGACCCAGTACTTC. Translating gives CASSKARDSQETQYF. The chain recombines TRBV21-1 with TRBJ2-5; TRBD1 is the table's D call and was not checked against the DNA. TRBV21-1 has pseudogene status. The CDR3 totals 15 residues.

J is TRBJ2-1 and V is TRBV7-2; 9 positions agree with TRBD2. Germline trimming cut 4 bases from V and 2 bases from J; bases unmatched to any gene: 18. Per the germline V gene, CDR1 is SGHTA and CDR2 is FQGNSA. This CDR3 has 20 residues. The CDR3 loop is CASSSRTLVWAGGTYNEQFF. As DNA, the CDR3 is TGTGCCAGCAGCTCCCGAACCCTGGTGTGGGCGGGAGGGACCTACAATGAGCAGTTCTTC.